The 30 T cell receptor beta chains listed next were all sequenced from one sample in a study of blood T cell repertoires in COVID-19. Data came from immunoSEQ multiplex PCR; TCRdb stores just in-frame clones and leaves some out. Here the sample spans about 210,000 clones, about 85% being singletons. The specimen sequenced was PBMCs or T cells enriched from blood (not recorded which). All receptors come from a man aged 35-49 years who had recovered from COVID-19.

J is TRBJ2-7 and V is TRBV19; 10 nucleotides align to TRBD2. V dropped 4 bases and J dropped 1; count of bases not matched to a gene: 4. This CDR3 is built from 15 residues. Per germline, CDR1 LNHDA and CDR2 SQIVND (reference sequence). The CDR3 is CASSSGTSASYEQYF. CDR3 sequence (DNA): TGTGCCAGTAGTAGCGGGACTAGCGCGTCCTACGAGCAGTACTTC.

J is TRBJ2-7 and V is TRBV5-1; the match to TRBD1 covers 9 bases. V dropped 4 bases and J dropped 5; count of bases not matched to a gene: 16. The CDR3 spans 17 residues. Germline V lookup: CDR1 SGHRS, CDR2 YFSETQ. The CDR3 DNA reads TGCGCCAGCAGCCCTGAAACCTCGGGACAGGGTTGGGACGAGCAGTACTTC. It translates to CASSPETSGQGWDEQYF.

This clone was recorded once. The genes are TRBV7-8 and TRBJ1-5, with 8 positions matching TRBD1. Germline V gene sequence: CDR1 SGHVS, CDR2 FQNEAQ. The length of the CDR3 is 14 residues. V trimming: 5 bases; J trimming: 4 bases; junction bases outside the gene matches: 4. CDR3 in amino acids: CASSHRDRNQPQHF. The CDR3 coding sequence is TGTGCCAGCAGCCACCGGGACAGGAATCAGCCCCAGCATTTT.

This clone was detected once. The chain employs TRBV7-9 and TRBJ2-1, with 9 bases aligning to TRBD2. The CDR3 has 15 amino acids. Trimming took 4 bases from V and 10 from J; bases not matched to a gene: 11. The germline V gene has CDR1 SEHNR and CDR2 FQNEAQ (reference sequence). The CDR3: CASSWLAGPSGEQFF. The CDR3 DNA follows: TGTGCCAGCAGCTGGCTAGCGGGGCCCTCCGGGGAGCAGTTCTTC.

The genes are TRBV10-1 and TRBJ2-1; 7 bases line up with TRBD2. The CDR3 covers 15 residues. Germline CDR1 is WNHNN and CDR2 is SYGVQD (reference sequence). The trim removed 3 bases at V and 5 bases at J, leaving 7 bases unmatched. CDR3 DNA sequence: TGCGCCAGCAGTGACGGAGGGAGGGCAAACAATGAGCAGTTCTTC. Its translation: CASSDGGRANNEQFF.

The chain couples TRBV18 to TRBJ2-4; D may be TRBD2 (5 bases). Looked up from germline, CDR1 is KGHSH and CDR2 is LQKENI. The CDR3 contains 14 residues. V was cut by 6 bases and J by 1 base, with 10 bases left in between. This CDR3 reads CASSPGGAKNIQYF. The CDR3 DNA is TGTGCCAGCTCCCCTGGCGGGGCCAAAAACATTCAGTACTTC.

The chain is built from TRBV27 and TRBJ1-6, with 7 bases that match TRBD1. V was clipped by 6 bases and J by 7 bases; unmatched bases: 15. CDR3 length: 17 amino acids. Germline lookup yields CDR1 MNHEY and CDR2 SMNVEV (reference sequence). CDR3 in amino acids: CASRKTGAGQENSPLHF. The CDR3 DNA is TGTGCCAGCAGGAAAACAGGGGCTGGGCAAGAAAATTCACCCCTCCACTTT.

The CDR3 spells CASSQDTVEPYEQYF. CDR3 nucleotides: TGCGCCAGCAGCCAAGATACAGTGGAACCCTACGAGCAGTACTTC. This sequence joins TRBV4-1 and TRBJ2-7, with no clear D. This CDR3 is 15 amino acids long. Germline V gives CDR1 MGHRA, CDR2 YSYEKL. Trimming stripped 0 bases from V and 2 bases from J, with 11 bases between.

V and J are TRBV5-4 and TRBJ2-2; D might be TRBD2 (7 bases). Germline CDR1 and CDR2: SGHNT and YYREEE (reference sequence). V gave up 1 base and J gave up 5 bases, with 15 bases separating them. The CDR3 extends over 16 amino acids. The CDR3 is CASSLFRTAGTGELFF. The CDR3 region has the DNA TGTGCCAGCAGCTTGTTCCGGACAGCGGGGACCGGGGAGCTGTTTTTT.

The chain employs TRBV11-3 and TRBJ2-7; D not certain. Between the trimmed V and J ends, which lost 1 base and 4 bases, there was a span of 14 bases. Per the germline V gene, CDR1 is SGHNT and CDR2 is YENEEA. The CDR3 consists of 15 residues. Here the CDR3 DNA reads TGTGCCAGCAGCTTAGTTTCCATGACTGATTACGAGCAGTACTTC. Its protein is CASSLVSMTDYEQYF.

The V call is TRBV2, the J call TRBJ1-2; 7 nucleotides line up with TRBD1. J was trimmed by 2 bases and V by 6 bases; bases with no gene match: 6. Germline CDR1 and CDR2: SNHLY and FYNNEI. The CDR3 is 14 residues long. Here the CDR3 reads CASSPQGQNYGYTF. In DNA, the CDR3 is TGTGCCAGCAGCCCACAGGGGCAGAACTATGGCTACACCTTC.

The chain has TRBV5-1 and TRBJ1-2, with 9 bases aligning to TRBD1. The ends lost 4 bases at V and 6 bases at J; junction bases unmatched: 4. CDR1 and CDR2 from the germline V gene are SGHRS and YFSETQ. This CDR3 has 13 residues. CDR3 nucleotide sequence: TGCGCCAGCAGCCGGACAGGGGTAGATGGCTACACCTTC. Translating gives CASSRTGVDGYTF.

DNA for the CDR3: TGCGCCAGCAGCCAAGAGGCGGGAGATGTCTACGAGCAGTACTTC. Translation gives CASSQEAGDVYEQYF. The genes are TRBV4-3 and TRBJ2-7; TRBD2 matches 7 bases. This CDR3 is 15 amino acids long. The trim removed 0 bases at V and 3 bases at J, leaving 5 bases unmatched. Germline lookup yields CDR1 LGHNA and CDR2 YSLEER.

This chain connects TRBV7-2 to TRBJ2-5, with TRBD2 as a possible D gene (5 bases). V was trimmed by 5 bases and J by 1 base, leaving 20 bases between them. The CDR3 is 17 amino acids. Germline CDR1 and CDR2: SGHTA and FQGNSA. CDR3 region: CASSLRLGLAGQETQYF. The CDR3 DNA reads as TGTGCCAGCAGCCTGCGGCTCGGCCTAGCAGGCCAAGAGACCCAGTACTTC.

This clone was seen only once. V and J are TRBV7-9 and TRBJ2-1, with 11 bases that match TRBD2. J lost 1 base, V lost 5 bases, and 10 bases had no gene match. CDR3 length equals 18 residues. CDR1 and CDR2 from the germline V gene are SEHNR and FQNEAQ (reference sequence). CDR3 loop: CASSPRWGLAASYNEQFF. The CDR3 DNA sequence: TGTGCCAGCAGCCCGCGATGGGGACTAGCGGCTTCCTACAATGAGCAGTTCTTC.

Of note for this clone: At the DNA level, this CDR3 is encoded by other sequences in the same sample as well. As DNA, the CDR3 is TGTGCCAGCAGCGACCGGACTAGTGGGTTGAGCTACGAGCAGTACTTC. It specifies CASSDRTSGLSYEQYF. The genes are TRBV2 and TRBJ2-7; the match to TRBD2 covers 7 bases. The germline V gene encodes CDR1 SNHLY and CDR2 FYNNEI. With 6 bases clipped from V and 3 bases from J, the junction kept 14 bases outside the gene matches. The CDR3 totals 16 residues.

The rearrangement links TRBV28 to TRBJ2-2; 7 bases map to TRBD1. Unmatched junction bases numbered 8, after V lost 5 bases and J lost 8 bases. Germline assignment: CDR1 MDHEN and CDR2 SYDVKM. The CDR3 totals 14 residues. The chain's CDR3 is CASSRDSSTGELFF. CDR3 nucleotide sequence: TGTGCCAGCAGTAGGGACAGCAGCACAGGGGAGCTGTTTTTT.

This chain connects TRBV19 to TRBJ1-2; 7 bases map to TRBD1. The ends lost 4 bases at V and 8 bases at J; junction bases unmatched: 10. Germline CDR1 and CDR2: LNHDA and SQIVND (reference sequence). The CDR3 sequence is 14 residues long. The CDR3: CASSKTGNSLGYTF. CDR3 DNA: TGTGCCAGTAGTAAGACAGGGAACTCGCTAGGCTACACCTTC.

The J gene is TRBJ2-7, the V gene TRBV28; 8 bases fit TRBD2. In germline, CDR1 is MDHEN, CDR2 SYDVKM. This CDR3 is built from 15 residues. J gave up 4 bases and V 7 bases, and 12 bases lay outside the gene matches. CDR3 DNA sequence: TGTGCCAGCATGCCCCGAGCGGGAGCTTTTTACGAGCAGTACTTC. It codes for CASMPRAGAFYEQYF.

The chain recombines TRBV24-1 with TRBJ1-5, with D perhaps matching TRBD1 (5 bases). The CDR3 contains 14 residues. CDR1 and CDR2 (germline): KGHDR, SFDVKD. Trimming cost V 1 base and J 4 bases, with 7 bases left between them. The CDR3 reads CATSDFDSNQPQHF. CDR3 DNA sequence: TGTGCCACCAGTGATTTCGACAGTAATCAGCCCCAGCATTTT.

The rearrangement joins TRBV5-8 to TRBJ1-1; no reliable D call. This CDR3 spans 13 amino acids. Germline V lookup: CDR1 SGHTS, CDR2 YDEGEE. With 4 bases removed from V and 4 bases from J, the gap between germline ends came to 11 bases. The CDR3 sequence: CASSPTRVTEAFF. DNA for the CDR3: TGTGCCAGCAGCCCCACGAGGGTCACTGAAGCTTTCTTT.

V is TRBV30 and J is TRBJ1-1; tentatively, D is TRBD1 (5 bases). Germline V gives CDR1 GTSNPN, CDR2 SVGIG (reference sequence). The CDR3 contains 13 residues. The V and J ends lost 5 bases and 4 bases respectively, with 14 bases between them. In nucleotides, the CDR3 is TGTGCCTGGGGGGTAGGGGCACGCACTGAAGCTTTCTTT. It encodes CAWGVGARTEAFF.

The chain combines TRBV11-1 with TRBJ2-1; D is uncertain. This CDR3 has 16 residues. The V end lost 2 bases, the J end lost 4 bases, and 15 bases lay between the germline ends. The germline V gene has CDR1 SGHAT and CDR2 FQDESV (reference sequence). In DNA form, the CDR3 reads TGTGCCAGCAGCTTATCAAATAGACGGGTTTACAATGAGCAGTTCTTC. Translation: CASSLSNRRVYNEQFF.

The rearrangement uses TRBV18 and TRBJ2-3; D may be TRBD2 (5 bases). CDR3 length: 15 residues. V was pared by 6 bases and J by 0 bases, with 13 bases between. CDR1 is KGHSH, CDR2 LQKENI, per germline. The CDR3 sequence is CASSRKAESTDTQYF. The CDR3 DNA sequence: TGTGCCAGCTCGCGTAAAGCGGAGAGCACAGATACGCAGTATTTT.

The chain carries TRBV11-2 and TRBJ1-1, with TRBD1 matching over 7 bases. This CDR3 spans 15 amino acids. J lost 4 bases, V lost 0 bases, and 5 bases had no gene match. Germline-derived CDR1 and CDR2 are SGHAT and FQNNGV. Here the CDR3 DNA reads TGTGCCAGCAGCTTAGATAGCAGGGGGACCACTGAAGCTTTCTTT. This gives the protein CASSLDSRGTTEAFF. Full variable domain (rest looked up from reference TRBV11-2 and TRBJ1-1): EAGVAQSPRYKIIEKRQSVAFWCNPISGHATLYWYQQILGQGPKLLIQFQNNGVVDDSQLPKDRFSAERLKGVDSTLKIQPAKLEDSAVYLCASSLDSRGTTEAFFGQGTRLTVV.

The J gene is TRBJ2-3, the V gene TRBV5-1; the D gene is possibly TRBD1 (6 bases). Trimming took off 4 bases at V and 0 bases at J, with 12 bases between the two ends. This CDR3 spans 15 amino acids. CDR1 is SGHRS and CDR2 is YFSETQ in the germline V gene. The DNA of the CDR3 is TGCGCCAGCAGCCGGTCAGGACAGAGCACAGATACGCAGTATTTT. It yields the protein CASSRSGQSTDTQYF.

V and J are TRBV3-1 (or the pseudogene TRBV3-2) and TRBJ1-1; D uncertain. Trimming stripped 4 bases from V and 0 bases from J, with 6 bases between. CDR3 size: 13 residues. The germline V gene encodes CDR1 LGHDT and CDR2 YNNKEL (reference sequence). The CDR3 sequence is CASSRAMNTEAFF. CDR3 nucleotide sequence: TGTGCCAGCAGCCGGGCGATGAACACTGAAGCTTTCTTT.

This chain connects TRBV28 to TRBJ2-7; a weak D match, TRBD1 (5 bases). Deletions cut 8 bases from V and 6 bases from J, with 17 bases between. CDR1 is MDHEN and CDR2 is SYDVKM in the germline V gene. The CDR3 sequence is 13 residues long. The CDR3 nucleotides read TGTGCCAGCCGCAGTGGGGCTTCGGGCGAGCAGTACTTC. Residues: CASRSGASGEQYF.

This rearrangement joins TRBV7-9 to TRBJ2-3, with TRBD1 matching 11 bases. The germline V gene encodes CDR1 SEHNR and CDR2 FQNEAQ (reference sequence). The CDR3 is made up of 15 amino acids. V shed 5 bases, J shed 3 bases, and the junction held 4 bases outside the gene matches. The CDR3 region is CASSPGQGATDTQYF. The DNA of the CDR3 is TGTGCCAGCAGCCCCGGACAGGGGGCAACAGATACGCAGTATTTT.

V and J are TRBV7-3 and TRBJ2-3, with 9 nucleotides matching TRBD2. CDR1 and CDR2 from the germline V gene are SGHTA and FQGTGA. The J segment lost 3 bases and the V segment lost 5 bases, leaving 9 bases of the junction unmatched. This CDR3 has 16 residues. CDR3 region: CASSTRSGSGTDTQYF. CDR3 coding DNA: TGTGCCAGCAGCACCCGTAGCGGGAGTGGAACAGATACGCAGTATTTT.